This TCR beta chain was recovered during a study of T cell changes during pregnancy in multiple sclerosis. The method was immunoSEQ multiplex PCR; TCRdb's version includes in-frame clones alone and lacks a portion of them. The profile shows approximately 100,000 clones, 80% to 95% of them singletons. V lost 5 bases and J 4 bases, leaving 6 bases between the germline ends. Germline V CDR1 and CDR2: SGHTA, FQGNSA. The CDR3 is 11 residues long. Sample: peripheral blood, taken in the first trimester of pregnancy. This chain connects TRBV7-2 to TRBJ2-7; no clear D. This clonotype was obtained from a female donor with multiple sclerosis, enrolled in a pregnancy study. CDR3 DNA sequence: TGTGCCAGCAGCCTCACTTACGAGCAGTACTTC. Amino acids: CASSLTYEQYF.